What follows is one TCR beta chain and its context. This specimen belongs to a study of OX40 agonist ivuxolimab in advanced cancers. Overall study context: Patients receiving dose escalation had hepatocellular carcinoma, melanoma, renal cell or head and neck cancer. Males comprised about 78% of the group, whose mean age was approximately 62 years (range about 20 to 85).

The method was immunoSEQ multiplex PCR; TCRdb's version includes in-frame clones alone and lacks a portion of them. The sample records over 40,000 clones, approximately 88% being singletons. CDR3 size: 11 residues. Per the germline V gene, CDR1 is SGHAT and CDR2 is FQDESV (reference sequence). V trimming: 6 bases; J trimming: 14 bases; junction bases outside the gene matches: 6. V gene TRBV11-1 combines with J gene TRBJ2-1; TRBD1 agrees at 8 bases. The TCR comes from an adult with an advanced solid tumor such as melanoma, head and neck, liver or kidney cancer. Source: CD4+ or CD8+ T cells sorted from blood, taken in a trial of the OX40 agonist ivuxolimab. CDR3: CASSPGQGKFF. In DNA, the CDR3 is TGTGCCAGCAGTCCTGGACAGGGAAAGTTCTTC.